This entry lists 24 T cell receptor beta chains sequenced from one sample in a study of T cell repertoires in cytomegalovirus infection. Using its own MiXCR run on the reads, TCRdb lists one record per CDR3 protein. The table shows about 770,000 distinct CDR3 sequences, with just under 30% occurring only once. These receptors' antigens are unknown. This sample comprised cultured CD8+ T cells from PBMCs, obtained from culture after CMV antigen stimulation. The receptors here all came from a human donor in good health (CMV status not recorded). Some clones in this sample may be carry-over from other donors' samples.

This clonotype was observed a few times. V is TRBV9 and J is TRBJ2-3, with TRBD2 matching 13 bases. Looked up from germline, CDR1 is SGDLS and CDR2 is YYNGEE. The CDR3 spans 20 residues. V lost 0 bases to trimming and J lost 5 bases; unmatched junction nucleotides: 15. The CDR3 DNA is TGTGCCAGCAGCGTAGCTCTCCCTCGACTAGCGGGGGGATTTCAAGATACGCAGTATTTT. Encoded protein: CASSVALPRLAGGFQDTQYF.

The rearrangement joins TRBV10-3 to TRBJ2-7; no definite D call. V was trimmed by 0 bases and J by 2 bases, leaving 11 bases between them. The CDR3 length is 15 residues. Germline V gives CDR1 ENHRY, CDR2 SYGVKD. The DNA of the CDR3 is TGTGCCATCAGTGAGTCGGGCTTAAAACCCTACGAGCAGTACGTC. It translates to CAISESGLKPYEQYV.

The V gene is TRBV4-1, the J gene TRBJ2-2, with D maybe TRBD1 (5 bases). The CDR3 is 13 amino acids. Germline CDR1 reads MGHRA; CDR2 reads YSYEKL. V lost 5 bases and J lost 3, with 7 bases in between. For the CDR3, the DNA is TGCGCCAGCAGCGCGACAGACACCGGGGAGCTGTTTTTT. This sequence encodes CASSATDTGELFF.

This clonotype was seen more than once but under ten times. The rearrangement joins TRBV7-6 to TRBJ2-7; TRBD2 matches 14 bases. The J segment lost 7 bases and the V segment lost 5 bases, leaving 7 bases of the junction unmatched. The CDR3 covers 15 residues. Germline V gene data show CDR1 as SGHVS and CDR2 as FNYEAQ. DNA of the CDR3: TGTGCCAGCAGCCCGGGACTAGCGGGGGTCCGGGAGCAGTACTTC. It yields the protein CASSPGLAGVREQYF.

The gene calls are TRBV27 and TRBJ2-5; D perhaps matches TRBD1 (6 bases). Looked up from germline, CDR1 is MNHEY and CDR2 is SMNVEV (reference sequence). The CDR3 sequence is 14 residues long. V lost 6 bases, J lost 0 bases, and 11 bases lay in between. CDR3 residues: CASSSTGYQETQYF. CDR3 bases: TGTGCCAGCAGCTCGACAGGCTACCAAGAGACCCAGTACTTC.

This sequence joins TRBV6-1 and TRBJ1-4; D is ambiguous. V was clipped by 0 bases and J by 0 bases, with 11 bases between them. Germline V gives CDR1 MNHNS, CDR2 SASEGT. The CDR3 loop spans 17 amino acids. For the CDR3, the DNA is TGTGCCAGCAGTGAAGCGCTGGCGGTCGCAACTAATGAAAAACTGTTTTTT. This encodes CASSEALAVATNEKLFF.

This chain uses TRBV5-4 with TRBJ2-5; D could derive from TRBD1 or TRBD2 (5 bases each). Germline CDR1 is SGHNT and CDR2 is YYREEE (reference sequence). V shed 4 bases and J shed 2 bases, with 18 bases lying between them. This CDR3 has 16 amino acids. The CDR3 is CASSREGDLFQETQYF. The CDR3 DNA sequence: TGTGCCAGCAGCCGGGAAGGGGACCTGTTTCAAGAGACCCAGTACTTC.

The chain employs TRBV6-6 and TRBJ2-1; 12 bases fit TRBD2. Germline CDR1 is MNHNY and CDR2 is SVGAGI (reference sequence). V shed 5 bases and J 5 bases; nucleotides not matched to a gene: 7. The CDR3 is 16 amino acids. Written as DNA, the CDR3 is TGTGCCAGCAGTGCATATCTAGCGGGGGGGAACAATGAGCAGTTCTTC. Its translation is CASSAYLAGGNNEQFF.

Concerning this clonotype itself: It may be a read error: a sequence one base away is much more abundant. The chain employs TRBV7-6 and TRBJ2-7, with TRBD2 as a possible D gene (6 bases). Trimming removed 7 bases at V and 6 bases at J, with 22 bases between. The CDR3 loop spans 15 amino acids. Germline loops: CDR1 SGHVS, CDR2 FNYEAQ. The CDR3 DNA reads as TGTGCCAGCATCCCCGCTGGAGGGAATGTAGGCGAGCAGTACTTC. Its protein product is CASIPAGGNVGEQYF.

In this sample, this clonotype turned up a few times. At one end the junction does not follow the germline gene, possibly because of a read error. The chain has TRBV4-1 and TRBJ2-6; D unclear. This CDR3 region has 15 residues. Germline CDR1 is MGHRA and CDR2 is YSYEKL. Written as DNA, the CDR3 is TGTGCCAGCAGCCAAATGACGTCTGGGGCCAACGTCCTGACTTTC. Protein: CASSQMTSGANVLTF.

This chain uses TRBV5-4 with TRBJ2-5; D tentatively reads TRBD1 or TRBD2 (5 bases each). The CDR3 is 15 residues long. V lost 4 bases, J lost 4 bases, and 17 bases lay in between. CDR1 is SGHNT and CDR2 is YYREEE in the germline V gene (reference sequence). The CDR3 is CASSIEGTYRETQYF. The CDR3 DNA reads TGTGCCAGCAGCATCGAAGGGACCTACCGAGAGACCCAGTACTTC. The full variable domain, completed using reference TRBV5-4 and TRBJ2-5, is ETGVTQSPTHLIKTRGQQVTLRCSSQSGHNTVSWYQQALGQGPQFIFQYYREEENGRGNFPPRFSGLQFPNYSSELNVNALELDDSALYLCASSIEGTYRETQYFGPGTRLLVL.

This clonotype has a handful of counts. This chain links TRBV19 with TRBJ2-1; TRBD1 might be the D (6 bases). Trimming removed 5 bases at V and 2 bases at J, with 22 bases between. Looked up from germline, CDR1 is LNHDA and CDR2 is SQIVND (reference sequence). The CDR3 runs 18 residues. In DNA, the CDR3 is TGTGCCAGTAGTTCAGGGGCCCTTCGGATTCCCACCTACAATGAGCAGTTCTTC. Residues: CASSSGALRIPTYNEQFF.

The CDR3: CASRSLERGAGETQYF. CDR3 DNA sequence: TGTGCCAGCAGAAGTCTGGAGCGGGGGGCCGGGGAGACCCAGTACTTC. The V and J genes are TRBV7-6 and TRBJ2-5; 9 positions match TRBD2. The V gene end was trimmed by 6 bases and the J gene end by 5 bases; junction bases not matched to a gene: 13. The CDR3 runs to 16 residues. The germline V gene encodes CDR1 SGHVS and CDR2 FNYEAQ.

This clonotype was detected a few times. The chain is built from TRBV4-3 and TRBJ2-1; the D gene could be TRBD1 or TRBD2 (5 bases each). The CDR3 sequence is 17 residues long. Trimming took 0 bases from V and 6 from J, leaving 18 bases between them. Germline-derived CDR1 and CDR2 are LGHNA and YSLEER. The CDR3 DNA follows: TGCGCCAGCAGCCAAGAGGTGGGGGTTTTCCCGACCAATGAGCAGTTCTTC. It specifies CASSQEVGVFPTNEQFF.

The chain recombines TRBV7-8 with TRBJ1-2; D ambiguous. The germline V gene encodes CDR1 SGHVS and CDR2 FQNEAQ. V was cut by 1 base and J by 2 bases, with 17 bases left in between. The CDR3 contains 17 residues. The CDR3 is CASSLGGGHPLNYGYTF. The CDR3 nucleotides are TGTGCCAGCAGCTTAGGAGGCGGCCATCCCTTGAACTATGGCTACACCTTC.

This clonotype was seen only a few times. CDR3 nucleotide sequence: TGCAGTGCTAGGCAGACAAGTAACTATGGCTACACCTTC. It yields the protein CSARQTSNYGYTF. This chain uses TRBV20-1 with TRBJ1-2; D ambiguous. The CDR3 extends over 13 amino acids. The germline V gene encodes CDR1 DFQATT and CDR2 SNEGSKA (reference sequence). V was trimmed by 3 bases and J by 1 base, leaving 9 bases between them.

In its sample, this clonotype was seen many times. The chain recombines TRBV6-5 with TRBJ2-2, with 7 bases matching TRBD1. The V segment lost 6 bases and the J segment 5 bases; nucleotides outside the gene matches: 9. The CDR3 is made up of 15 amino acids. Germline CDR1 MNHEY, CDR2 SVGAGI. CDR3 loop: CASSVDRVRTGELFF. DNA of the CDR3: TGTGCCAGCAGCGTAGACAGGGTTCGGACCGGGGAGCTGTTTTTT.

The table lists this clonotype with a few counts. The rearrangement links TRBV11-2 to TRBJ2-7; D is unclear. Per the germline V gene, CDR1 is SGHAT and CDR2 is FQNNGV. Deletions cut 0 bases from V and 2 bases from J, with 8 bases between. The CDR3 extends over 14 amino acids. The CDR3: CASSLDTPPYEQYV. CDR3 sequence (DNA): TGTGCCAGCAGCTTAGATACTCCCCCCTACGAGCAGTACGTC.

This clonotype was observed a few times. CDR3 amino acids: CSAEETYEQYF. The DNA for the CDR3 is TGCAGTGCCGAGGAGACCTACGAGCAGTACTTC. The rearrangement links TRBV20-1 to TRBJ2-7; no reliable D call. Trimming left V 6 bases short and J 2 bases short, with 8 bases between. Germline-derived CDR1 and CDR2 are DFQATT and SNEGSKA (reference sequence). This CDR3 has 11 residues.

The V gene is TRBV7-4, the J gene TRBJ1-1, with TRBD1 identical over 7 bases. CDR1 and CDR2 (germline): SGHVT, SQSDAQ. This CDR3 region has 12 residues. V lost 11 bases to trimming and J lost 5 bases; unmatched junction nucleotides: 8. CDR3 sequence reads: CASGQGQTEAFF. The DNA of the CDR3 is TGTGCCTCGGGTCAGGGACAGACTGAAGCTTTCTTT.

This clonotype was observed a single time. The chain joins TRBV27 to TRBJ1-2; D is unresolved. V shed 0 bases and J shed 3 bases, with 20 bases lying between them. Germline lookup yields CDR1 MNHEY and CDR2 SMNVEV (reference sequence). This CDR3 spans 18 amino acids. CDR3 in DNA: TGTGCCAGCAGTTTATCGTTGGGCTGGGAGCGGTATGACTATGGCTACACCTTC. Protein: CASSLSLGWERYDYGYTF.

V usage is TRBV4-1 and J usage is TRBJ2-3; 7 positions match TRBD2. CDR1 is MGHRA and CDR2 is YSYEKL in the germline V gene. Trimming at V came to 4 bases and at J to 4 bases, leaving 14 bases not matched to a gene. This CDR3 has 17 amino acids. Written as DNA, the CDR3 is TGCGCCAGCAGCCCCCACGGGATGGGCGGGGGATCAGATACGCAGTATTTT. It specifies CASSPHGMGGGSDTQYF.

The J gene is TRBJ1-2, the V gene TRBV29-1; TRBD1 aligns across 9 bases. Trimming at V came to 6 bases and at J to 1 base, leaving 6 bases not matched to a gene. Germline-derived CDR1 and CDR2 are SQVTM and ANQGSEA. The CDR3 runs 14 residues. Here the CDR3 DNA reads TGCAGCGTAAGCGAGACAGGGGGTAACTATGGCTACACCTTC. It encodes CSVSETGGNYGYTF.

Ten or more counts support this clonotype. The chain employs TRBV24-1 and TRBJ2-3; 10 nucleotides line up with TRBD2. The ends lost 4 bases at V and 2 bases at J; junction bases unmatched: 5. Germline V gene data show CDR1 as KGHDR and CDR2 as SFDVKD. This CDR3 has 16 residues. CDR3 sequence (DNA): TGTGCCACCAGTGACTTTAGCGGGGGGACCACAGATACGCAGTATTTT. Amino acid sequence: CATSDFSGGTTDTQYF.